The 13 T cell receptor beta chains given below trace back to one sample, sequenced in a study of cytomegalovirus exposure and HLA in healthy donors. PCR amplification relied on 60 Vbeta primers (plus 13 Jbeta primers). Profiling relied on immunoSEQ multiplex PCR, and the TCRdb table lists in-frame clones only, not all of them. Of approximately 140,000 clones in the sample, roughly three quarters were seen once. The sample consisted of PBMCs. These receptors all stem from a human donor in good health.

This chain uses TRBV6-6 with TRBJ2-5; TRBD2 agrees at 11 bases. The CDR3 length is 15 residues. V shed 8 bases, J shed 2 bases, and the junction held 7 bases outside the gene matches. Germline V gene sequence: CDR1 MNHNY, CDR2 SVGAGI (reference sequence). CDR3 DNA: TGTGCCAGCTCTTTAGCTAGCGGGGGGCAAGAGACCCAGTACTTC. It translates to CASSLASGGQETQYF.

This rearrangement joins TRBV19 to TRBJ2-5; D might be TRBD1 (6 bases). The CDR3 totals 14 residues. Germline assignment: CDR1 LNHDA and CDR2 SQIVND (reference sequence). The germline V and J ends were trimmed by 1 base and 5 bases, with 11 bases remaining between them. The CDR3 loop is CASSIAGAGETQYF. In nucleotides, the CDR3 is TGTGCCAGTAGTATAGCAGGGGCCGGGGAGACCCAGTACTTC.

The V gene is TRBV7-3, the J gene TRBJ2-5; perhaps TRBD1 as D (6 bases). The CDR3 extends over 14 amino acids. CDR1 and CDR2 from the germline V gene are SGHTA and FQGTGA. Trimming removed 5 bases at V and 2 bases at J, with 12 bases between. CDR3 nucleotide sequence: TGTGCCAGCAGCGCGACAGGATTACAAGAGACCCAGTACTTC. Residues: CASSATGLQETQYF.

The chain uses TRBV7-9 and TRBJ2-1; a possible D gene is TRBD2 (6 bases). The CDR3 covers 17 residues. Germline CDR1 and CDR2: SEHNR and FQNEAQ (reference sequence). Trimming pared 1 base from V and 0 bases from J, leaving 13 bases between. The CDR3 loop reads CASSLGLTGDSYNEQFF. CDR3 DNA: TGTGCCAGCAGCTTAGGCCTGACGGGGGACTCCTACAATGAGCAGTTCTTC.

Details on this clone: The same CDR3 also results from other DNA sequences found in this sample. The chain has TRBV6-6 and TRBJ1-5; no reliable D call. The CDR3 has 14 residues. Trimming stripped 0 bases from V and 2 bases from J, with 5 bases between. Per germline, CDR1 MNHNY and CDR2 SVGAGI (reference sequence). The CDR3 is CASSYSQGNQPQHF. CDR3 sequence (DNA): TGTGCCAGCAGTTACTCTCAGGGCAATCAGCCCCAGCATTTT.

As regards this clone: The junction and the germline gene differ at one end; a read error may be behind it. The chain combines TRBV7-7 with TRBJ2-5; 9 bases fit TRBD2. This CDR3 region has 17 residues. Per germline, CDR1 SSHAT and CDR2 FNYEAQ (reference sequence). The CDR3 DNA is TGTGCTAGCAGCTTAGGTTGTGGGCGGGAGGGCCTAGAGACCCAGTACTTC. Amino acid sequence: CASSLGCGREGLETQYF.

CDR3 coding DNA: TGTGCCAGCAGCTTGGAGGACAGGCGCCCTGGGGGGACCCAGTACTTC. Its protein product is CASSLEDRRPGGTQYF. The chain combines TRBV7-2 with TRBJ2-5; 7 bases are shared with TRBD1. CDR3 length: 16 amino acids. The V and J ends lost 3 bases and 7 bases, in that order; junction bases with no gene match: 14. Germline V gene sequence: CDR1 SGHTA, CDR2 FQGNSA.

CDR3 amino acids: CATSRVGSGGEKLFF. Written as DNA, the CDR3 is TGTGCCACCAGCAGAGTAGGCAGTGGGGGCGAAAAACTGTTTTTT. This chain connects TRBV15 to TRBJ1-4; D might be TRBD1 (6 bases). There are 15 residues in the CDR3. Trimming took 1 base from V and 8 from J, leaving 14 bases between them. The germline CDR1 and CDR2 sequences are LNHNV and YYDKDF (reference sequence).

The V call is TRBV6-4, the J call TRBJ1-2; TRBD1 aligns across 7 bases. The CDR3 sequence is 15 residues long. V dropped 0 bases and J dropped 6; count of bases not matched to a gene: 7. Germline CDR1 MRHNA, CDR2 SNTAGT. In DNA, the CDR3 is TGTGCCAGCAGTGACTCTCCCGGGACAGCCCATGGCTACACCTTC. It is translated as CASSDSPGTAHGYTF.

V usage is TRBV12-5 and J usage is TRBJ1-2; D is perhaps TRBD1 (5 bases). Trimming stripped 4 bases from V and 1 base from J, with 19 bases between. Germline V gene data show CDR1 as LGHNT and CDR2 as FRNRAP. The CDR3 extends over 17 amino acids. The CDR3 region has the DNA TGTGCTAGTGGTTCGGACGACAGATACAAGATTAACTATGGCTACACCTTC. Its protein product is CASGSDDRYKINYGYTF.

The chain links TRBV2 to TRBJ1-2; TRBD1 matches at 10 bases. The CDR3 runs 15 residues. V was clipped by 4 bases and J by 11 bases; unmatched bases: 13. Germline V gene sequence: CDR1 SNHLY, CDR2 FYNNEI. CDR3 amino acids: CASSAGTGASSRYTF. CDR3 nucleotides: TGTGCCAGCAGTGCAGGGACAGGGGCTTCCAGTAGGTACACCTTC.

The CDR3 spells CASSQWRESPLHF. In DNA, the CDR3 is TGTGCCAGCAGCCAGTGGCGGGAATCACCCCTCCACTTT. The chain is built from TRBV14 and TRBJ1-6; D call uncertain. Per the germline V gene, CDR1 is SGHDN and CDR2 is FVKESK. The CDR3 length is 13 residues. Trimming cost V 3 bases and J 10 bases, with 10 bases left between them.

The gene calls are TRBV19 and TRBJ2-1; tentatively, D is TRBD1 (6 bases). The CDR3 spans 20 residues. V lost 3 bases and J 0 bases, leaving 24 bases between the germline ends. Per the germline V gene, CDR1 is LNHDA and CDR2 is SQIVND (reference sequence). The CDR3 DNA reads TGTGCCAGTAGTATCGGTCAGACAGGTAGCCGACGAAGCTCCTACAATGAGCAGTTCTTC. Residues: CASSIGQTGSRRSSYNEQFF.